This TCR beta chain was identified during a study of blood T cells in healthy people across ages. Alongside a J-beta primer mix, a sample-barcoded 5' primer served in a second PCR lasting about 7 to 11 cycles. TCRdb ran MiXCR on the 5' RACE reads and lists one entry per CDR3 protein. Among approximately 800,000 distinct CDR3 sequences listed, roughly 25% were seen once. Germline lookup yields CDR1 LNHNV and CDR2 YYDKDF (reference sequence). V lost 5 bases and J 6 bases, leaving 16 bases between the germline ends. The CDR3 consists of 15 residues. The data also belong to a second study, concerning T cells of mothers and their children. Turning to that study: The cDNA synthesis received all extracted RNA, at around 1.5 ug per 15 ul.

This chain links TRBV15 with TRBJ1-4; D is perhaps TRBD1 (5 bases). The clonotype originates from a boy between 10 and 17 years old in good health. The material sequenced was blood. The CDR3 region has the DNA TGTGCCACCAGCGAAGGAGGGACGGGTGATGAAAAACTGTTTTTT. It is translated as CATSEGGTGDEKLFF.